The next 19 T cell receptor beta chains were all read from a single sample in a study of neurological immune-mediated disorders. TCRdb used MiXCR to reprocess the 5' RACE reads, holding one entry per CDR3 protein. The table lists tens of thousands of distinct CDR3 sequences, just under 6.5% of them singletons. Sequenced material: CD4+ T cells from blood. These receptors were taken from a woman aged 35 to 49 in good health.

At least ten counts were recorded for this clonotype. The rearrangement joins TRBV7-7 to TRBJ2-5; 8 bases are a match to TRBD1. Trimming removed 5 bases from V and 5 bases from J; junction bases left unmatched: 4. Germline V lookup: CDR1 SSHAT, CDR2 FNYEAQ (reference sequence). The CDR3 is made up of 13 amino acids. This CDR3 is CASSTRTGETQYF. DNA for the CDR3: TGTGCCAGCAGCACCCGGACAGGGGAGACCCAGTACTTC.

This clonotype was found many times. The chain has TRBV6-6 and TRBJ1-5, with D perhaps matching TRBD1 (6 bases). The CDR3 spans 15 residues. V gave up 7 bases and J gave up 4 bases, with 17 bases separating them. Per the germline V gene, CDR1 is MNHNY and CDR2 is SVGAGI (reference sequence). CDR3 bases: TGTGCCAGCAACCCAAATGAGGGGGTAAATCAGCCCCAGCATTTT. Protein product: CASNPNEGVNQPQHF.

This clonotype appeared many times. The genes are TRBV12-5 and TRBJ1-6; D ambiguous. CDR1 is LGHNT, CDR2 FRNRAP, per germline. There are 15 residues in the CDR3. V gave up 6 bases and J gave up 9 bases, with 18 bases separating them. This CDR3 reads CASGGWNRHGSPLHF. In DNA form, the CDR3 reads TGTGCTAGTGGGGGGTGGAACCGCCACGGTTCACCCCTCCACTTT.

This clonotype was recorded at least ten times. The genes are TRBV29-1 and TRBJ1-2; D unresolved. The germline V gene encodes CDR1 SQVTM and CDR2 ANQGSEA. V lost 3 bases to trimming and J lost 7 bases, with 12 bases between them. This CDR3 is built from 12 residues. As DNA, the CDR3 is TGCAGCGTTGAGTCTGGAACCGGTGGCTACACCTTC. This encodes CSVESGTGGYTF.

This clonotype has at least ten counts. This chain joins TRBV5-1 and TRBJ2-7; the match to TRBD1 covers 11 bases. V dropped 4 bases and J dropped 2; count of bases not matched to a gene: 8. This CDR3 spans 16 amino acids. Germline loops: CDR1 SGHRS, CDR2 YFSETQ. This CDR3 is CASSLGSGQGAYEQYF. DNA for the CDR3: TGCGCCAGCAGCCTGGGCTCGGGACAGGGGGCCTACGAGCAGTACTTC.

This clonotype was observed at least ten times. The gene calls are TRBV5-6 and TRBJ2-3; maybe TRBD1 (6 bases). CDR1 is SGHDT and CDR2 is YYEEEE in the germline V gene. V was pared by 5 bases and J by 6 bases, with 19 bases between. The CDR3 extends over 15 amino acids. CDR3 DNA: TGTGCCAGCAGTCTCAGGGGCGTCTCCTTCGATACGCAGTATTTT. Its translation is CASSLRGVSFDTQYF.

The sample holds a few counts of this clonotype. The CDR3 protein is CASTQGKDTEAFF. The CDR3 nucleotides are TGTGCCAGCACCCAGGGGAAGGACACTGAAGCTTTCTTT. The V and J genes are TRBV7-9 and TRBJ1-1, with a weak D call TRBD1 (6 bases). Trimming left V 7 bases short and J 3 bases short, with 12 bases between. Germline CDR1 reads SEHNR; CDR2 reads FQNEAQ (reference sequence). CDR3 length: 13 amino acids.

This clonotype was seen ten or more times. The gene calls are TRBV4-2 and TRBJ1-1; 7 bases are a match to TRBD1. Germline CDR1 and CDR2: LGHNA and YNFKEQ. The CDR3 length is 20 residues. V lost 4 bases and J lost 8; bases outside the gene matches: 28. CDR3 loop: CASSPQDSPPGTALISEAFF. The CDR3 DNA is TGTGCCAGCAGCCCCCAGGATTCCCCTCCCGGGACAGCGTTGATTAGCGAAGCTTTCTTT.

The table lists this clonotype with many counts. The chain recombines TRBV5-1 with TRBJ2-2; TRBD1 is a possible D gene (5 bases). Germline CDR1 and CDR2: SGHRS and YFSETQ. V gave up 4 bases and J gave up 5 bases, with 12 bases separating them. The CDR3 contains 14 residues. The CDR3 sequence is CASSLPRVTGELFF. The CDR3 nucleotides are TGCGCCAGCAGCCTACCCAGGGTAACCGGGGAGCTGTTTTTT.

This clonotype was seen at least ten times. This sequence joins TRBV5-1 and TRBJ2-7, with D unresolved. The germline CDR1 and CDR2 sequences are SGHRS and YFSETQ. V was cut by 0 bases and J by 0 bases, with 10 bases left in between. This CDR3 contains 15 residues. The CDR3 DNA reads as TGCGCCAGCAGCTTGGGACTGGGGTTCTCCTACGAGCAGTACTTC. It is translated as CASSLGLGFSYEQYF.

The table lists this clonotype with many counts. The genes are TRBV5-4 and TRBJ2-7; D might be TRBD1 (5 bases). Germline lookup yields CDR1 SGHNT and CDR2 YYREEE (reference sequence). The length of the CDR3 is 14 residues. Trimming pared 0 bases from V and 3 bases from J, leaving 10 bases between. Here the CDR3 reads CASSLGTGIYEQYF. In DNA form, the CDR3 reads TGTGCCAGCAGCTTGGGTACAGGAATCTACGAGCAGTACTTC.

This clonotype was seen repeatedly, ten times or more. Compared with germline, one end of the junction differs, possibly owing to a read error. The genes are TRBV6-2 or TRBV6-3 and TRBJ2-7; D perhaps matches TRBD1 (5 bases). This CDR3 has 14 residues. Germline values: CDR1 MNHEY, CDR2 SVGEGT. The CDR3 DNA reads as TGTGCCAGCAGATATTCTGACAGAGGTGGCGAGCAGTACTTT. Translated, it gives CASRYSDRGGEQYF.

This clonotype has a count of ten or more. CDR3 sequence reads: CASSLTPRPQREGRNEQYF. The CDR3 DNA reads TGTGCCAGCAGCTTAACCCCACGCCCGCAGCGGGAGGGCCGCAACGAGCAGTACTTC. The rearrangement joins TRBV7-9 to TRBJ2-7; 10 bases align to TRBD2. The CDR3 is 19 amino acids. Germline V gene sequence: CDR1 SEHNR, CDR2 FQNEAQ (reference sequence). V was clipped by 2 bases and J by 5 bases; unmatched bases: 18.

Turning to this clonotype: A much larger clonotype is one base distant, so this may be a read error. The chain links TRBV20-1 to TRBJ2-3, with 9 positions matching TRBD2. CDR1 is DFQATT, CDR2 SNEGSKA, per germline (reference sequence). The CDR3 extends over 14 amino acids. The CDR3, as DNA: TGCAGTGCTAGAGTGGCTAGCGGGGCAGATAAGCAGTATTTT. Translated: CSARVASGADKQYF.

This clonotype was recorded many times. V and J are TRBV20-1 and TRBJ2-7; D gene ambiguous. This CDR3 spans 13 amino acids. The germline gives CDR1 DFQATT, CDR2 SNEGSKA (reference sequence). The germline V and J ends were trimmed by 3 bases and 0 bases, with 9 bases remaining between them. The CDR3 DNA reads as TGCAGTGCTAGGCGGCGAAGCTCCTACGAGCAGTACTTC. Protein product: CSARRRSSYEQYF.

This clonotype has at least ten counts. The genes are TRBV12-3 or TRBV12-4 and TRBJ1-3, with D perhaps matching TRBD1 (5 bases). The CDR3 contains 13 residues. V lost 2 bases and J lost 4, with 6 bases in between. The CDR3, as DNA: TGTGCCAGCAGTTTAACAGGCGGAAACACCATATATTTT. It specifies CASSLTGGNTIYF.

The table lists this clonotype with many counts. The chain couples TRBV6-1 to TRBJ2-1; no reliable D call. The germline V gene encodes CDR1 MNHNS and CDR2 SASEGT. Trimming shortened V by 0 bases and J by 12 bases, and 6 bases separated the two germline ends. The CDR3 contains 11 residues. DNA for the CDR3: TGTGCCAGCAGTGAAGCGCTCGGGCAGTTCTTC. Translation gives CASSEALGQFF.

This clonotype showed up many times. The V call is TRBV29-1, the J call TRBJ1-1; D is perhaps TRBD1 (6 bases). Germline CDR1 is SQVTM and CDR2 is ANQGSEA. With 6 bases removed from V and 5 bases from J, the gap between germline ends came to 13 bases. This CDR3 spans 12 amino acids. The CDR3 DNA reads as TGCAGCGTAGGGGGACACACGACTGAAGCTTTCTTT. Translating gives CSVGGHTTEAFF.

As DNA, the CDR3 is TGCGCCAGCAGCTGGGAGGCTAGCGGGAGATCTGATACGCAGTATTTT. Protein sequence: CASSWEASGRSDTQYF. The chain combines TRBV5-1 with TRBJ2-3; 10 bases match TRBD2. V gave up 3 bases and J gave up 6 bases; unmatched junction bases: 10. Germline V gene data show CDR1 as SGHRS and CDR2 as YFSETQ. The CDR3 is 16 residues long.